Included here is one T cell receptor beta chain sequence, with context. Its antigen remains unidentified. This record comes from a study of cytomegalovirus exposure and HLA in healthy donors. About the study: Earlier results showed 117 million unique TCR beta sequences derived from roughly 200 million T cells. Study conclusions and caveats: Per a prior analysis, the majority of TCR beta V segments were productive roughly 90% or roughly 30% of the time. TCR beta sequences reportedly predicted most subjects' HLA-A and HLA-B alleles accurately.

PCR amplification relied on 60 Vbeta primers (plus 13 Jbeta primers). Clones were sequenced by immunoSEQ multiplex PCR, and TCRdb holds only the in-frame ones, with some missing. The sample has 180,000 or so clones, over 65% seen once. There were likely unrecorded immune exposures, though donors were nominally healthy when sampled. Germline V gene data show CDR1 as SGHAT and CDR2 as FQNNGV. The CDR3 loop spans 11 amino acids. V was shortened by 1 base and J by 7 bases, with 4 bases between the two germline ends. The chain links TRBV11-2 to TRBJ1-1; no clear D gene. The sequenced sample was PBMCs. This receptor was identified in a man aged 18-30 years in good health and CMV-seronegative. CDR3 in DNA: TGTGCCAGCAGCTTAGGTAGTGAAGCTTTCTTT. Encoded protein: CASSLGSEAFF.